The clone carrying this T cell receptor beta chain was seen only a few times. The entry originates in a study of blood T cells in healthy people across ages. Every donor contributed roughly 11 milliliters of peripheral blood by blood draw. Then a second PCR, running roughly 7 to 11 cycles, was carried out with a sample-barcoded 5' primer and a J-beta primer mix. TCRdb re-called the 5' RACE reads with MiXCR, one entry per CDR3 protein. The sample lists just over 1 million distinct CDR3 sequences, over 35% occurring once. This CDR3 has 15 residues. V was pared by 0 bases and J by 4 bases, with 12 bases between. CDR1 SGHAT and CDR2 FQNNGV come from the germline V gene.

The rearrangement joins TRBV11-2 to TRBJ1-2; D is unresolved. Specimen: blood. The TCR was taken from a woman aged 55-69 years in good health. This chain's CDR3 is CASSLDRSAGYGYTF. For the CDR3, the DNA is TGTGCCAGCAGCTTAGACCGGTCGGCAGGCTATGGCTACACCTTC. Based on the CDR3 plus reference TRBV11-2 and TRBJ1-2, the full variable domain is EAGVAQSPRYKIIEKRQSVAFWCNPISGHATLYWYQQILGQGPKLLIQFQNNGVVDDSQLPKDRFSAERLKGVDSTLKIQPAKLEDSAVYLCASSLDRSAGYGYTFGSGTRLTVV.